This T cell receptor (beta chain) was documented in a study of T cells after posttransplantation cyclophosphamide. The V end was cut by 4 bases, the J end by 4 bases, with 7 bases between. CDR1 is SNHLY, CDR2 FYNNEI, per germline. There are 12 residues in the CDR3. Broader study findings: Skin or GI-infiltrating T cells shared few TRB sequences with blood.

Cyclophosphamide on days +3 and +4 followed busulfan-fludarabine conditioning and a marrow graft. Libraries were prepared by immunoSEQ multiplex PCR; TCRdb keeps only in-frame clonotypes and omits some of them. This record lists approximately 5,400 clones, none seen once only, and the top ten clones contain around 25%. This clone was observed many times. Its antigen is undetermined. The sample in question was PBMCs, obtained after allogeneic stem cell transplant with posttransplant cyclophosphamide. The receptor was isolated from a male patient in his sixties or seventies who received an allogeneic stem cell transplant from a related donor, was CMV-positive, and had no GVHD. Some T cells may trace back to the graft donor. J is TRBJ1-2 and V is TRBV2, with TRBD1 as a possible D gene (6 bases). The CDR3 coding sequence is TGTGCCAGCAGTGGAGGGGGCTATGGCTACACCTTC. Protein: CASSGGGYGYTF.